One sample yielded the 29 T cell receptor beta chains listed below, sequenced in a study of identical twins (TCRdb year 2016). Libraries were constructed by 5' RACE. TCRdb names Illumina HiSeq 2000 as the instrument used. TCRdb trimmed the raw reads at Q25, called clones with MiXCR and kept productive beta chains. Records with the same CDR3 protein are collapsed into one entry carrying the most frequent genes and DNA. A total of around 1.7 million distinct CDR3 sequences appear in this sample, about 32% of them only once. Together, the top ten hold around 0.3% of the sample. Sequenced: cord blood. The receptors originated from a newborn girl in good health.

This clonotype was counted a few times. The chain links TRBV2 to TRBJ2-1; 9 positions agree with TRBD1. Germline-derived CDR1 and CDR2 are SNHLY and FYNNEI. This CDR3 is built from 14 residues. V was pared by 8 bases and J by 5 bases, with 7 bases of the junction left unmatched. The CDR3 is CASRDREFHNEQFF. The DNA for the CDR3 is TGTGCCAGCCGGGACAGGGAATTCCACAATGAGCAGTTCTTC. Full variable domain (outside the CDR3, taken from reference TRBV2 and TRBJ2-1): EPEVTQTPSHQVTQMGQEVILRCVPISNHLYFYWYRQILGQKVEFLVSFYNNEISEKSEIFDDQFSVERPDGSNFTLKIRSTKLEDSAMYFCASRDREFHNEQFFGPGTRLTVL.

This chain links TRBV27 with TRBJ2-2; D is uncertain. The CDR3 is 14 residues long. V shed 6 bases and J shed 0 bases, with 8 bases lying between them. Germline CDR1 is MNHEY and CDR2 is SMNVEV (reference sequence). The CDR3 sequence is CASSWRANTGELFF. CDR3 DNA: TGTGCCAGCAGCTGGCGTGCGAACACCGGGGAGCTGTTTTTT.

In this sample, this clonotype turned up a few times. The rearrangement uses TRBV24-1 and TRBJ2-5; TRBD1 matches at 9 bases. CDR3 length equals 16 residues. Germline trimming cut 1 base from V and 1 base from J; bases unmatched to any gene: 3. From germline, CDR1 is KGHDR and CDR2 SFDVKD. CDR3 protein: CATSDFPTGGQETQYF. CDR3 DNA: TGTGCCACCAGTGATTTCCCGACAGGGGGCCAAGAGACCCAGTACTTC.

The chain combines TRBV4-2 with TRBJ2-5; D not resolved. Per the germline V gene, CDR1 is LGHNA and CDR2 is YNFKEQ. The CDR3 extends over 14 amino acids. The V and J ends lost 0 bases and 11 bases respectively, with 16 bases between them. Here the CDR3 reads CASSQDPVTNEQYF. CDR3 nucleotides: TGTGCCAGCAGCCAAGATCCGGTCACGAATGAGCAGTACTTC.

This sequence joins TRBV20-1 and TRBJ2-3; 10 nucleotides align to TRBD2. V lost 3 bases, J lost 6 bases, and 12 bases stayed unmatched. This CDR3 has 16 amino acids. Germline CDR1 and CDR2: DFQATT and SNEGSKA (reference sequence). CDR3 region: CSASPTLAGGMDTQYF. The CDR3 region has the DNA TGCAGTGCTAGTCCTACCTTAGCGGGGGGAATGGATACGCAGTATTTT.

This clonotype occurred a few times. A much larger clone lies a single base off, so this may be a read error. CDR3 residues: CATSDFGYEQYF. The DNA of the CDR3 is TGTGCCACCAGTGATTTCGGGTACGAGCAGTACTTC. The rearrangement links TRBV24-1 to TRBJ2-7, with D unresolved. The CDR3 consists of 12 residues. CDR1 is KGHDR, CDR2 SFDVKD, per germline. Trimming left V 1 base short and J 4 bases short, with 4 bases between.

This clonotype was seen only once. This chain uses TRBV11-2 with TRBJ2-1, with 16 positions matching TRBD2. The J call may be mistaken, given a closer DNA end match to TRBJ2-7. The CDR3 length is 17 residues. Per the germline V gene, CDR1 is SGHAT and CDR2 is FQNNGV. The DNA of the CDR3 is TGTGCCAGCAGCGCCGGGACTAGCGGGAGGGCCTACAATGAGCAGTACTTC. Amino acids: CASSAGTSGRAYNEQYF.

This clonotype has more than one count but fewer than ten. The V gene is TRBV7-9, the J gene TRBJ1-1; 7 bases map to TRBD1. The CDR3 contains 16 residues. V was pared by 0 bases and J by 3 bases, with 7 bases of the junction left unmatched. Germline V gene lookup returns CDR1 SEHNR and CDR2 FQNEAQ (reference sequence). The CDR3 sequence: CASSLAQGELDTEAFF. The CDR3 nucleotides are TGTGCCAGCAGCTTAGCCCAGGGGGAGTTGGACACTGAAGCTTTCTTT.

This clonotype showed up just a few times. The CDR3 coding sequence is TGCAGTGCTAGATACGCCTACGAGCAGTACTTC. Its translation is CSARYAYEQYF. The chain is built from TRBV20-1 and TRBJ2-7; D is uncertain. This CDR3 is built from 11 residues. The germline CDR1 and CDR2 sequences are DFQATT and SNEGSKA (reference sequence). V lost 2 bases, J lost 2 bases, and 4 bases lay in between.

On this clonotype itself: The DNA is left out, because the CDR3 cannot be placed on it with certainty; the CDR3 is given as TCRdb lists it. The chain carries TRBV12-3 or TRBV12-4 and TRBJ2-1; the table's TRBD1 call for D was not verified on the DNA. Termini included, the CDR3 measures 23 amino acids. The CDR3 protein is CASSPQGTTGELFFGEGYNEQFF.

The genes are TRBV20-1 and TRBJ1-6; perhaps TRBD1 as D (6 bases). The V and J ends lost 6 bases and 7 bases respectively, with 19 bases between them. The V gene's germline CDR1 is DFQATT and CDR2 SNEGSKA (reference sequence). This CDR3 spans 15 amino acids. In nucleotides, the CDR3 is TGCAGTGCGGCGGGTGTGACAGGAAGCAATTCACCCCTCCACTTT. Translating it yields CSAAGVTGSNSPLHF.

The chain employs TRBV29-1 and TRBJ2-1, with D perhaps matching TRBD2 (5 bases). TRBJ2-7 matches the DNA end more closely, so the J call is doubtful. Germline V gene sequence: CDR1 SQVTM, CDR2 ANQGSEA. The CDR3 contains 16 residues. CDR3 sequence reads: CSVARGLLSSYNEQYF. In nucleotides, the CDR3 is TGCAGCGTTGCCCGAGGGCTACTCAGCTCCTACAATGAGCAGTACTTC.

The rearrangement uses TRBV27 and TRBJ2-3; D may correspond to TRBD1 or TRBD2 (5 bases each). The CDR3 runs 15 residues. The V gene lost 3 bases and the J gene lost 2 bases, with 12 bases spanning the gap. Germline-derived CDR1 and CDR2 are MNHEY and SMNVEV (reference sequence). In DNA form, the CDR3 reads TGTGCCAGCAGTTTGGGACGGCTCCCCACAGATACGCAGTATTTT. This codes for CASSLGRLPTDTQYF.

As concerns this clonotype: A read error is possible here, since a much larger clone lies one base away. The chain recombines TRBV27 with TRBJ2-4, with D perhaps assigned TRBD1 or TRBD2 (5 bases each). The end of the DNA aligns better with TRBJ2-5, so the J call may be wrong. This CDR3 comprises 13 residues. CDR1 and CDR2 from the germline V gene are MNHEY and SMNVEV (reference sequence). The CDR3: CASSFFWGETQYF. The CDR3, as DNA: TGTGCCAGCAGTTTTTTTTGGGGGGAGACCCAGTACTTC.

This rearrangement joins TRBV3-1 to TRBJ2-1; TRBD2 matches 7 bases. Per the germline V gene, CDR1 is LGHDT and CDR2 is YNNKEL (reference sequence). The CDR3 has 15 amino acids. Trimming removed 4 bases from V and 4 bases from J; junction bases left unmatched: 7. DNA of the CDR3: TGTGCCAGCAGCCCGGGGGGACTCATATACAATGAGCAGTTCTTC. This translates into CASSPGGLIYNEQFF.

Of note for this clonotype: An end of the junction does not agree with germline; a read error may underlie this. The rearrangement uses TRBV6-2 or TRBV6-3 and TRBJ1-2; unclear D gene. This CDR3 is 14 amino acids long. In germline, CDR1 is MNHEY, CDR2 SVGEGT. CDR3 loop: CASSYYGNGYGSTF. CDR3 DNA sequence: TGTGCCAGCAGCTACTACGGAAACGGCTATGGCTCCACCTTC.

V usage is TRBV12-3 or TRBV12-4 and J usage is TRBJ2-1; D assignment may be TRBD1 or TRBD2 (5 bases each). V was shortened by 6 bases and J by 13 bases, with 19 bases between the two germline ends. The CDR3 covers 13 residues. The CDR3 region is CASSPSEKGTQFF. CDR3 coding DNA: TGTGCCAGCAGCCCCAGTGAAAAGGGGACCCAGTTCTTC.

Note on this clonotype: A much larger clone lies one base from this, so it may be a read error. Written as DNA, the CDR3 is TGCAGCGTCGACGGACTAGCGGGCTCCACAGATACGCAGTATTTT. Residues: CSVDGLAGSTDTQYF. The V call is TRBV29-1, the J call TRBJ2-3; the match to TRBD2 covers 11 bases. The CDR3 runs to 15 residues. V lost 6 bases to trimming and J lost 2 bases; unmatched junction nucleotides: 7. The germline V gene encodes CDR1 SQVTM and CDR2 ANQGSEA.

This clonotype came up a few times. This chain connects TRBV9 to TRBJ2-1; the D is unclear. CDR1 is SGDLS, CDR2 YYNGEE, per germline. The CDR3 is 14 residues long. Trimming took off 4 bases at V and 0 bases at J, with 8 bases between the two ends. This chain's CDR3 is CASSSLLSYNEQFF. Written as DNA, the CDR3 is TGTGCCAGCAGCTCCTTACTCTCCTACAATGAGCAGTTCTTC.

The chain is built from TRBV5-1 and TRBJ2-7; no definite D call. Germline V lookup: CDR1 SGHRS, CDR2 YFSETQ. V gave up 3 bases and J gave up 3 bases, with 13 bases separating them. There are 14 residues in the CDR3. CDR3 loop: CASSSSLDGYEQYF. The CDR3, as DNA: TGCGCCAGCAGCTCGTCGCTGGACGGCTACGAGCAGTACTTC.

This sequence joins TRBV28 and TRBJ2-7; 7 bases are a match to TRBD1. Trimming took 8 bases from V and 5 from J; bases not matched to a gene: 6. Germline assignment: CDR1 MDHEN and CDR2 SYDVKM. CDR3 length: 12 residues. CDR3 sequence reads: CASFDRVHEQYF. In nucleotides, the CDR3 is TGTGCCAGCTTCGACAGGGTGCACGAGCAGTACTTC. The entire variable domain, with the rest obtained from reference TRBV28 and TRBJ2-7, is as follows: DVKVTQSSRYLVKRTGEKVFLECVQDMDHENMFWYRQDPGLGLRLIYFSYDVKMKEKGDIPEGYSVSREKKERFSLILESASTNQTSMYLCASFDRVHEQYFGPGTRLTVT.

This clonotype was detected many times. The chain is built from TRBV5-1 and TRBJ2-7; TRBD2 agrees at 10 bases. In germline, CDR1 is SGHRS, CDR2 YFSETQ. The J segment lost 0 bases and the V segment lost 5 bases, leaving 8 bases of the junction unmatched. The CDR3 is 16 residues long. CDR3 amino acids: CASRMTSGPISYEQYF. The DNA for the CDR3 is TGCGCCAGCAGGATGACTAGCGGGCCAATCTCCTACGAGCAGTACTTC.

This clonotype showed up just a few times. The chain combines TRBV7-2 with TRBJ2-5; a weak D match, TRBD1 (7 bases). V was shortened by 4 bases and J by 6 bases, with 18 bases between the two germline ends. Germline lookup yields CDR1 SGHTA and CDR2 FQGNSA. The CDR3 loop spans 15 amino acids. The CDR3 DNA follows: TGTGCCAGCAGCTCGATACGACAGGGCGGGAAGACCCAGTACTTC. Amino acid sequence: CASSSIRQGGKTQYF.

This clonotype has at least ten counts. The chain links TRBV20-1 to TRBJ2-5; D call uncertain. The CDR3 is 9 amino acids. V gave up 4 bases and J gave up 4 bases, with 1 base separating them. Germline V gene lookup returns CDR1 DFQATT and CDR2 SNEGSKA (reference sequence). CDR3 nucleotide sequence: TGCAGTGCTACAGAGACCCAGTACTTC. Protein sequence: CSATETQYF.

V is TRBV5-1 and J is TRBJ2-1; unclear D gene. Germline CDR1 reads SGHRS; CDR2 reads YFSETQ. The V and J ends lost 2 bases and 2 bases respectively, with 11 bases between them. The CDR3 covers 15 residues. The CDR3 here is CASSFGYGPYNEQFF. The CDR3, as DNA: TGCGCCAGCAGCTTTGGTTATGGGCCCTACAATGAGCAGTTCTTC.

This clonotype has just a few counts. The gene calls are TRBV5-1 and TRBJ2-7, with 9 positions matching TRBD1. The germline V gene has CDR1 SGHRS and CDR2 YFSETQ. This CDR3 spans 18 amino acids. J lost 3 bases, V lost 2 bases, and 15 bases had no gene match. The CDR3 reads CASSFGGLRDRAFYEQYF. CDR3 in DNA: TGCGCCAGCAGCTTTGGGGGCCTTCGGGACAGGGCCTTCTACGAGCAGTACTTC.

This rearrangement joins TRBV27 to TRBJ2-3; 9 positions agree with TRBD2. Germline lookup yields CDR1 MNHEY and CDR2 SMNVEV (reference sequence). V dropped 9 bases and J dropped 2; count of bases not matched to a gene: 3. CDR3 length equals 13 residues. CDR3 sequence: CASQGLATDTQYF. The CDR3, as DNA: TGTGCCAGTCAGGGACTAGCCACAGATACGCAGTATTTT.

CDR3 nucleotides: TGCAGTGCTAGTACGCGTCGTCAGCCCCAGCATTTT. This gives the protein CSASTRRQPQHF. V is TRBV20-1 and J is TRBJ1-5, with D unclear. The CDR3 is made up of 12 amino acids. The germline gives CDR1 DFQATT, CDR2 SNEGSKA (reference sequence). Trimming took 3 bases from V and 6 from J, leaving 9 bases between them.

This chain uses TRBV27 with TRBJ2-3; D could derive from TRBD1 or TRBD2 (5 bases each). Germline CDR1 and CDR2: MNHEY and SMNVEV (reference sequence). V shed 0 bases and J shed 12 bases, with 16 bases lying between them. This CDR3 comprises 14 residues. Here the CDR3 DNA reads TGTGCCAGCAGTTTATCGAGGGCTGGGGCCCTCCAGTATTTT. This sequence encodes CASSLSRAGALQYF.